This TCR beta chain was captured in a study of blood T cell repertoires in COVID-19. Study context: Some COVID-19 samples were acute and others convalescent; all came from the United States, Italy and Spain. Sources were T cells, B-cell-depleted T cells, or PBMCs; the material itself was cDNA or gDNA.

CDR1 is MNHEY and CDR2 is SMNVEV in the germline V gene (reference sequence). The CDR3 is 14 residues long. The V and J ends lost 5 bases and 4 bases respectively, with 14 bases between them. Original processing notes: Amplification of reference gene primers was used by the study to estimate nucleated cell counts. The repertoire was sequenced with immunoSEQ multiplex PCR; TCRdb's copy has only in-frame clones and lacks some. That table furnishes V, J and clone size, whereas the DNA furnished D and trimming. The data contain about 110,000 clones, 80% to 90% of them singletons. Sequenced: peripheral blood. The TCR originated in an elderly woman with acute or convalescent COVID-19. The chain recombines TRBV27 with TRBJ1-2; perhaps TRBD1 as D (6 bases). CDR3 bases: TGTGCCAGCAGTCGACGTGGGGGCGGCTATGGCTACACCTTC. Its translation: CASSRRGGGYGYTF.